A single sample is the source of the 2 T cell receptor beta chains below, sequenced in a study of blood T cell repertoires in COVID-19. Sequencing was performed with immunoSEQ multiplex PCR; in TCRdb, only in-frame clones are kept and a portion is missing. The repertoire includes 250,000 or so clones, 70% to 90% of them detected once, and 10% to 13% sits in the top ten. Sequenced sample: PBMCs or T cells enriched from blood (not recorded which). These receptors all stem from a young man who had recovered from COVID-19.

The chain links TRBV6-1 to TRBJ2-7; D is perhaps TRBD2 (5 bases). The CDR3 is 13 residues long. Germline lookup yields CDR1 MNHNS and CDR2 SASEGT. The ends were cut back, 1 base at V and 6 bases at J, with 10 bases in the middle. The CDR3 DNA follows: TGTGCCAGCAGTGAAGTCGGCGGAGGCGAGCAGTACTTC. It yields the protein CASSEVGGGEQYF.

V usage is TRBV16 and J usage is TRBJ1-5; TRBD1 agrees at 7 bases. In germline, CDR1 is KGHSY, CDR2 FQNENV. The trim removed 4 bases at V and 6 bases at J, leaving 9 bases unmatched. This CDR3 is built from 15 residues. The CDR3 coding sequence is TGTGCCAGCAGCCCCGGGACAGCGGGTTTTCAGCCCCAGCATTTT. Translated, it gives CASSPGTAGFQPQHF.